This T cell receptor beta chain is drawn from a study of shared clonotypes between healthy human individuals. The wider study: Three CD4 naive, three CD4 memory, two CD8 naive and one CD8 memory plate were used per donor.

With respect to this clone: Its antigen is currently unknown.

Execution of the assay was at deep level. Genomic DNA (from each subset) was split evenly across several immunoSEQ plates. The assay was immunoSEQ multiplex PCR, and TCRdb's table has in-frame clones only and misses some. Of just over 2,000,000 clones in the sample, roughly 96% were seen once. Study-level points and caveats: In contrast to clonotypes shared by all four donors, non-shared clonotypes had lower generation probabilities.

The sample comprised naive CD4+ T cells sorted from blood. Subset meaning: CD45RA+ positively selected. This TCR was recovered from a man between 18 and 29 years old in good health.

This CDR3 is CASSEAPGQENGDTEAFF. The CDR3 DNA sequence: TGTGCCAGCAGTGAAGCGCCTGGACAGGAGAACGGGGACACTGAAGCTTTCTTT. The chain uses TRBV2 and TRBJ1-1; 7 positions agree with TRBD1. The CDR3 length is 18 residues. V lost 0 bases and J lost 3; bases outside the gene matches: 13. The germline CDR1 and CDR2 sequences are SNHLY and FYNNEI.